This T cell receptor (beta chain) was identified in a study of T cell responses to AZD1222 COVID-19 vaccine. Study observations and caveats: White British people made up most donors, females outnumbered males, and clonal diversity was possibly underestimated.

As regards this clone: Antigen unknown.

Using immunoSEQ multiplex PCR, the repertoire was profiled, and TCRdb retains in-frame clones only, with some absent. The data show 150,000 to 180,000 clones, roughly nine tenths seen once. Deletions cut 5 bases from V and 1 base from J, with 20 bases between. The CDR3 consists of 17 residues. Germline V lookup: CDR1 KGHSH, CDR2 LQKENI. This chain connects TRBV18 to TRBJ1-1; D perhaps matches TRBD1 (5 bases). The sequencing used peripheral blood, collected on day 0 of MenACWY control vaccination. This sequence was found in an adult in good health. Here the CDR3 reads CASSTIGPGRGNTEAFF. DNA of the CDR3: TGTGCCAGCTCAACAATAGGACCGGGACGGGGGAACACTGAAGCTTTCTTT.